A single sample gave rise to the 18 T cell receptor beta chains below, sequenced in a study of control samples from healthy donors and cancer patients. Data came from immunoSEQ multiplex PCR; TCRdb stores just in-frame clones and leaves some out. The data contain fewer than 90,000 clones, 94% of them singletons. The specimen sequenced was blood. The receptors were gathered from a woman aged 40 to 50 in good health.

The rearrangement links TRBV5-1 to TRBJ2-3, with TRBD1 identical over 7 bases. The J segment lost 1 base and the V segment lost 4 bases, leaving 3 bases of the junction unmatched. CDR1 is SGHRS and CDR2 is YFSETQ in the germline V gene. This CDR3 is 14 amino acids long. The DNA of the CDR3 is TGCGCCAGCAGCCTAGACAGGGGCACAGATACGCAGTATTTT. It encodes CASSLDRGTDTQYF.

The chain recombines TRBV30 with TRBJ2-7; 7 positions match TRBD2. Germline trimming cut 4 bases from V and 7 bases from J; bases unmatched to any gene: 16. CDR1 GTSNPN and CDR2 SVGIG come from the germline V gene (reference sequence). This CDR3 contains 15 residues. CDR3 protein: CAWTLGPSGVKEQYF. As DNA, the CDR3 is TGTGCCTGGACCCTCGGTCCTAGCGGAGTTAAAGAGCAGTACTTC.

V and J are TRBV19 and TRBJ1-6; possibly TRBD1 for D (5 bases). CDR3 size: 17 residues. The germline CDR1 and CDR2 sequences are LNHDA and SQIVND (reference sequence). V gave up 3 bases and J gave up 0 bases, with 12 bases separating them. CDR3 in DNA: TGTGCCAGTAGTATCTCAGGGTCGAACTCCTATAATTCACCCCTCCACTTT. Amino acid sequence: CASSISGSNSYNSPLHF.

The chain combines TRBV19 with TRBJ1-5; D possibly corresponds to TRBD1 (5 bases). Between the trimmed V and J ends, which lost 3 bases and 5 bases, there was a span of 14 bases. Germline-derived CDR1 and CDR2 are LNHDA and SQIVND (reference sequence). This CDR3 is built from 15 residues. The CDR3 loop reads CASSIPQDPYQPQHF. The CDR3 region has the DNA TGTGCCAGTAGTATCCCACAGGACCCCTATCAGCCCCAGCATTTT.

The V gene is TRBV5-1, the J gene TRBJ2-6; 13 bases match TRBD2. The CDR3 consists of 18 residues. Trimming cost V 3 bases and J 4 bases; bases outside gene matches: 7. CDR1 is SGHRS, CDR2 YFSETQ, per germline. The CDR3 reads CASSWTSGGKGGANVLTF. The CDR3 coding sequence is TGCGCCAGCAGCTGGACTAGCGGGGGAAAGGGCGGGGCCAACGTCCTGACTTTC.

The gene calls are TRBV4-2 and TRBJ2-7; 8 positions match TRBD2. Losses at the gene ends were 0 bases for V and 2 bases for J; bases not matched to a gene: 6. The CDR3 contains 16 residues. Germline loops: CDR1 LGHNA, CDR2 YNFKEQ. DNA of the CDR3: TGTGCCAGCAGCCAAGAAGTGGCGGGAGGCACCTACGAGCAGTACTTC. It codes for CASSQEVAGGTYEQYF.

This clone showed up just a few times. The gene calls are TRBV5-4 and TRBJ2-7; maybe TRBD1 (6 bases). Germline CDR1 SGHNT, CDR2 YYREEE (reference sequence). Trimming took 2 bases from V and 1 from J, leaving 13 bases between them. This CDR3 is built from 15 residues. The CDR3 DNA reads TGTGCCAGCAGCTTTACACCACAGGGATCCTACGAGCAGTACTTC. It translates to CASSFTPQGSYEQYF.

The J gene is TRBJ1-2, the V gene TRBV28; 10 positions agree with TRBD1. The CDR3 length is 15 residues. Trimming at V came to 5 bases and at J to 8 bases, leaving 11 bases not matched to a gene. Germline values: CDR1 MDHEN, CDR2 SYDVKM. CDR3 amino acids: CASSPGTGETTGYTF. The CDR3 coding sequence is TGTGCCAGCAGTCCGGGGACAGGGGAGACGACAGGCTACACCTTC.

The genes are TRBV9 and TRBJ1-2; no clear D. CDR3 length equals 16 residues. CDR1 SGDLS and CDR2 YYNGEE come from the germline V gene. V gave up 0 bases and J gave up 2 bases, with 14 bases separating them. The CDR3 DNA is TGTGCCAGCAGCGTAGGGTCTCGGCAGGAAAACTATGGCTACACCTTC. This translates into CASSVGSRQENYGYTF.

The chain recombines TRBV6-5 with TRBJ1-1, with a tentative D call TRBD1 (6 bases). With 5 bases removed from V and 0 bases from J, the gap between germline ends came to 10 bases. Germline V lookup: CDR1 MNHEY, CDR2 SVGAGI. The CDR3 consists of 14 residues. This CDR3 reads CASSHDRLNTEAFF. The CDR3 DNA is TGTGCCAGCAGTCATGACAGGCTGAACACTGAAGCTTTCTTT.

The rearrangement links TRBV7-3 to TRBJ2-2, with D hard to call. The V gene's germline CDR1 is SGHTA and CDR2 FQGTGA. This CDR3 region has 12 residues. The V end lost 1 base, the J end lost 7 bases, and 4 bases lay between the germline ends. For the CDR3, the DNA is TGTGCCAGCAGCTTAATCGGCGGGGAGCTGTTTTTT. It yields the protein CASSLIGGELFF.

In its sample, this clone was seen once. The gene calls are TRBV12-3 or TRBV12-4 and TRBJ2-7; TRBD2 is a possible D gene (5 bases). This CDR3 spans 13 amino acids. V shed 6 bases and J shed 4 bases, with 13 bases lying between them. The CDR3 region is CASSRGRVYEQYF. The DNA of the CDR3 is TGTGCCAGCAGCCGTGGGCGGGTGTACGAGCAGTACTTC.

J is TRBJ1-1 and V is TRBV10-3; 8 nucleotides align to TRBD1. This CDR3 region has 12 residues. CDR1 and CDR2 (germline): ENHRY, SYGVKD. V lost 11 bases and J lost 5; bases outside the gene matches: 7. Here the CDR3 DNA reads TGTGCCGTCGGACAGGGAGGAACTGAAGCTTTCTTT. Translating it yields CAVGQGGTEAFF.

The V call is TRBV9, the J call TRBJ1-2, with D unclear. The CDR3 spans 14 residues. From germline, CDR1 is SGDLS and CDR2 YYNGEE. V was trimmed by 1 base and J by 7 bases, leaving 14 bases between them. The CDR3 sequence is CASSVKPGDGGYTF. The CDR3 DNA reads TGTGCCAGCAGCGTAAAACCCGGCGACGGTGGCTACACCTTC.

The chain's CDR3 is CASSLRGNIQYF. Written as DNA, the CDR3 is TGTGCCAGCAGTTTAAGGGGGAACATTCAGTACTTC. V is TRBV28 and J is TRBJ2-4, with a tentative D call TRBD1 (6 bases). The CDR3 length is 12 residues. From germline, CDR1 is MDHEN and CDR2 SYDVKM. The germline V and J ends were trimmed by 2 bases and 7 bases, with 6 bases remaining between them.

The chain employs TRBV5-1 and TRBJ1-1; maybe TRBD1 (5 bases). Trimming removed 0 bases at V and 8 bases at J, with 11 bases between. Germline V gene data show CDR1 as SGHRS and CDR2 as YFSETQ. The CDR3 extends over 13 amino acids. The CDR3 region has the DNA TGCGCCAGCAGCTTGGGAGGGGCATCGGAAGCTTTCTTT. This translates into CASSLGGASEAFF.

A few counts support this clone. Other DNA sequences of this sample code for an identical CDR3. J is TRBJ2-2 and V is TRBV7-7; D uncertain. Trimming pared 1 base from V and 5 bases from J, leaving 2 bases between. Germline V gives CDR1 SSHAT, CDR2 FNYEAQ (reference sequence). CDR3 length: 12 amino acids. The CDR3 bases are TGTGCCAGCAGCTTAGGAACCGGGGAGCTGTTTTTT. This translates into CASSLGTGELFF.

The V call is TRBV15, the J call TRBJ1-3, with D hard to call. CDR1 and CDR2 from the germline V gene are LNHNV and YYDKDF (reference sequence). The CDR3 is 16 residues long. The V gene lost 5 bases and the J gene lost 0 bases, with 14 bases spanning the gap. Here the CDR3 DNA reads TGTGCCACCAGCGGAGCAAGCTTCGGCTCTGGAAACACCATATATTTT. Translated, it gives CATSGASFGSGNTIYF.